These 21 T cell receptor beta chains originate from one sample sequenced in a study of T cells in Graves' hyperthyroidism and ophthalmopathy. Using RNA transcripts as the source, TCR beta CDR3 regions were amplified. First-round RT-PCR with HTBI primers amplified the TCR CDR3 region. TCRdb re-analysed the multiplex PCR reads in MiXCR, keeping a single row per CDR3 protein. The data show 540,000 or so distinct CDR3 sequences, roughly 14% seen once. Sequenced sample: blood. These receptors were taken from a woman in her thirties with Graves' hyperthyroidism.

As to this clonotype: A single base separates this from a much larger clone, so it may be a read error. The chain employs TRBV6-1 and TRBJ2-7, with a tentative D call TRBD1 (5 bases). Germline CDR1 MNHNS, CDR2 SASEGT. This CDR3 has 14 residues. Trimming left V 4 bases short and J 2 bases short, with 12 bases between. The CDR3 protein is CASSAGIATYEQYF. CDR3 bases: TGTGCCAGCAGTGCAGGGATAGCAACCTACGAGCAGTACTTC.

This clonotype was found a few times. This chain's CDR3 is CASSDGPLVNTQYF. DNA for the CDR3: TGCGCCAGCAGCGACGGACCTTTAGTTAATACGCAGTATTTT. The V and J genes are TRBV4-1 and TRBJ2-3; D is uncertain. This CDR3 has 14 residues. Per germline, CDR1 MGHRA and CDR2 YSYEKL. V was cut by 5 bases and J by 7 bases, with 16 bases left in between.

This clonotype has just a few counts. This chain connects TRBV15 to TRBJ2-4; D assignment may be TRBD1 or TRBD2 (6 bases each). The CDR3 is 16 amino acids. Deletions cut 4 bases from V and 1 base from J, with 14 bases between. CDR1 is LNHNV and CDR2 is YYDKDF in the germline V gene (reference sequence). The CDR3 nucleotides read TGTGCCACCAGCATTTTTTCGGGGGCCGCCAAAAACATTCAGTACTTC. Translated, it gives CATSIFSGAAKNIQYF.

This clonotype has just a few counts. The chain carries TRBV2 and TRBJ2-3; no reliable D call. The V gene lost 5 bases and the J gene lost 5 bases, with 5 bases spanning the gap. CDR1 is SNHLY and CDR2 is FYNNEI in the germline V gene. The CDR3 runs to 11 residues. The CDR3 nucleotides are TGTGCCAGCAGTCCCGTAGATACGCAGTATTTT. It translates to CASSPVDTQYF. Drawing the rest from reference TRBV2 and TRBJ2-3, the complete variable domain is EPEVTQTPSHQVTQMGQEVILRCVPISNHLYFYWYRQILGQKVEFLVSFYNNEISEKSEIFDDQFSVERPDGSNFTLKIRSTKLEDSAMYFCASSPVDTQYFGPGTRLTVL.

The J gene is TRBJ2-7, the V gene TRBV11-2; 10 bases are shared with TRBD1. CDR3 length: 16 residues. The germline V gene has CDR1 SGHAT and CDR2 FQNNGV. V gave up 5 bases and J gave up 1 base; unmatched junction bases: 8. The CDR3 DNA sequence: TGTGCCAGCAGCCCCCCTCCGGGACAGGGGTCCTACGAGCAGTACTTC. Its protein is CASSPPPGQGSYEQYF.

This clonotype was found many times. This chain joins TRBV29-1 and TRBJ2-3, with D tentatively TRBD1 or TRBD2 (5 bases each). Germline assignment: CDR1 SQVTM and CDR2 ANQGSEA. This CDR3 region has 13 residues. Trimming stripped 3 bases from V and 0 bases from J, with 7 bases between. CDR3 in amino acids: CSVEGRSTDTQYF. The CDR3 coding sequence is TGCAGCGTTGAGGGACGGAGCACAGATACGCAGTATTTT.

This clonotype has just a few counts. This chain uses TRBV4-3 with TRBJ2-2, with D perhaps TRBD1 (6 bases). This CDR3 spans 16 amino acids. Trimming pared 6 bases from V and 2 bases from J, leaving 16 bases between. Germline CDR1 is LGHNA and CDR2 is YSLEER. As DNA, the CDR3 is TGCGCCAGCAGTTTGGACAGAAGTCACAACACCGGGGAGCTGTTTTTT. It yields the protein CASSLDRSHNTGELFF.

This clonotype appeared many times. The V call is TRBV29-1, the J call TRBJ1-1, with 9 bases aligning to TRBD1. CDR1 and CDR2 (germline): SQVTM, ANQGSEA. The V gene end was trimmed by 4 bases and the J gene end by 1 base; junction bases not matched to a gene: 10. CDR3 size: 16 residues. The DNA of the CDR3 is TGCAGCGTTGGGTTGACAGGGGGAACGAAGAACACTGAAGCTTTCTTT. The encoded protein is CSVGLTGGTKNTEAFF.

This clonotype occurred many times. The J gene is TRBJ1-5, the V gene TRBV30; 12 bases match TRBD1. CDR1 and CDR2 (germline): GTSNPN, SVGIG (reference sequence). The V and J ends lost 0 bases and 4 bases, in that order; junction bases with no gene match: 7. The CDR3 spans 17 residues. CDR3 region: CAWSVGTGGQRNQPQHF. As DNA, the CDR3 is TGTGCCTGGAGTGTTGGGACAGGGGGCCAAAGGAATCAGCCCCAGCATTTT.

This clonotype came up many times. The J gene is TRBJ2-3, the V gene TRBV28, with 11 bases matching TRBD2. CDR3 length: 16 amino acids. From germline, CDR1 is MDHEN and CDR2 SYDVKM. J lost 5 bases, V lost 5 bases, and 9 bases had no gene match. The chain's CDR3 is CASSANLAGGGDTQYF. In DNA, the CDR3 is TGTGCCAGCAGTGCAAACTTAGCGGGAGGGGGAGATACGCAGTATTTT.

This clonotype was counted at least ten times. The rearrangement links TRBV20-1 to TRBJ2-4; D is perhaps TRBD1 or TRBD2 (5 bases each). Germline V CDR1 and CDR2: DFQATT, SNEGSKA (reference sequence). The CDR3 runs to 14 residues. The V and J ends lost 4 bases and 3 bases respectively, with 13 bases between them. CDR3 sequence: CSANYRDGKNIQYF. Here the CDR3 DNA reads TGCAGTGCTAATTACCGGGACGGCAAAAACATTCAGTACTTC.

This clonotype was observed a handful of times. The chain is built from TRBV29-1 and TRBJ1-4; D is perhaps TRBD1 (5 bases). CDR3 size: 12 residues. Per germline, CDR1 SQVTM and CDR2 ANQGSEA. V lost 5 bases and J lost 4, with 8 bases in between. The CDR3 is CSVRGFNEKLFF. CDR3 in DNA: TGCAGCGTTAGGGGATTTAATGAAAAACTGTTTTTT. The full variable domain, rest sourced from reference TRBV29-1 and TRBJ1-4, is SAVISQKPSRDICQRGTSLTIQCQVDSQVTMMFWYRQQPGQSLTLIATANQGSEATYESGFVIDKFPISRPNLTFSTLTVSNMSPEDSSIYLCSVRGFNEKLFFGSGTQLSVL.

This clonotype was counted at least ten times. The rearrangement uses TRBV5-6 and TRBJ2-1; 8 bases agree with TRBD2. J was trimmed by 1 base and V by 0 bases; bases with no gene match: 12. This CDR3 has 19 amino acids. From germline, CDR1 is SGHDT and CDR2 YYEEEE. The CDR3 bases are TGTGCCAGCAGCTTGGCTCCTAAACGAGCGGGAGATTCCTACAATGAGCAGTTCTTC. Protein sequence: CASSLAPKRAGDSYNEQFF.

This clonotype came up many times. V and J are TRBV5-1 and TRBJ1-1; D is uncertain. From germline, CDR1 is SGHRS and CDR2 YFSETQ. The V end lost 5 bases, the J end lost 1 base, and 15 bases lay between the germline ends. This CDR3 comprises 15 residues. The CDR3 region has the DNA TGCGCCAGCAGGGTAGCGGGTTCGACGAACACTGAAGCTTTCTTT. It codes for CASRVAGSTNTEAFF.

This clonotype was seen repeatedly, ten times or more. The chain employs TRBV2 and TRBJ1-2, with D unresolved. The CDR3 has 14 residues. Trimming took off 9 bases at V and 3 bases at J, with 17 bases between the two ends. CDR1 is SNHLY, CDR2 FYNNEI, per germline. The CDR3 DNA sequence: TGTGCCAGTCGGACGGCGGTGGAATACTATGGCTACACCTTC. Translation gives CASRTAVEYYGYTF. Full variable domain (outside the CDR3, taken from reference TRBV2 and TRBJ1-2): EPEVTQTPSHQVTQMGQEVILRCVPISNHLYFYWYRQILGQKVEFLVSFYNNEISEKSEIFDDQFSVERPDGSNFTLKIRSTKLEDSAMYFCASRTAVEYYGYTFGSGTRLTVV.

This clonotype showed up many times. The chain links TRBV11-2 to TRBJ1-1; the D gene is possibly TRBD1 (5 bases). CDR3 length: 14 residues. CDR1 and CDR2 from the germline V gene are SGHAT and FQNNGV. The V end was cut by 0 bases, the J end by 3 bases, with 8 bases between. CDR3: CASSLDGRDTEAFF. CDR3 DNA sequence: TGTGCCAGCAGCTTAGATGGCAGGGACACTGAAGCTTTCTTT.

This clonotype occurred many times. The rearrangement uses TRBV6-6 and TRBJ2-7; 8 nucleotides match TRBD1. The CDR3 contains 15 residues. Per the germline V gene, CDR1 is MNHNY and CDR2 is SVGAGI (reference sequence). Trimming removed 0 bases from V and 2 bases from J; junction bases left unmatched: 3. The CDR3 DNA sequence: TGTGCCAGCAGTTACTCAAGGACAGGGACCTACGAGCAGTACTTC. Translated, it gives CASSYSRTGTYEQYF.

This clonotype was observed a handful of times. The CDR3 is CASSESGGTGGNEQFF. For the CDR3, the DNA is TGCGCCAGCAGTGAGAGTGGAGGGACAGGCGGGAATGAGCAGTTCTTC. The J gene is TRBJ2-1, the V gene TRBV10-1; 8 positions match TRBD1. This CDR3 has 16 amino acids. Germline loops: CDR1 WNHNN, CDR2 SYGVQD (reference sequence). Trimming took 2 bases from V and 7 from J; bases not matched to a gene: 10.

V is TRBV6-1 and J is TRBJ2-6; D may be TRBD2 (5 bases). The CDR3 sequence is 15 residues long. CDR1 MNHNS and CDR2 SASEGT come from the germline V gene. V was cut by 3 bases and J by 2 bases, with 8 bases left in between. The CDR3 DNA follows: TGTGCCAGCAGTGACAGGACTCCTGGGGCCAACGTCCTGACTTTC. The encoded protein is CASSDRTPGANVLTF.

The chain combines TRBV7-3 with TRBJ2-7, with D maybe TRBD2 (6 bases). V lost 5 bases, J lost 5 bases, and 19 bases lay in between. The CDR3 length is 15 residues. CDR1 SGHTA and CDR2 FQGTGA come from the germline V gene. The DNA for the CDR3 is TGTGCCAGCAGCCCCACCGGGCGGGGACGCCACGAGCAGTACTTC. This translates into CASSPTGRGRHEQYF.

On this clonotype itself: A much larger clone lies a single base off, so this may be a read error. This chain links TRBV28 with TRBJ2-5; the D is unclear. The CDR3 contains 8 residues. Per germline, CDR1 MDHEN and CDR2 SYDVKM. Written as DNA, the CDR3 is TGTGCCGGCAGCCCGTACTACTTC. Residues: CAGSPYYF.